This T cell receptor (beta chain) was found in a study of vaccination and CD4 T cells after COVID-19. Study-level points and caveats: Within the convalescent patients, a median about 89% of the SARS-CoV-2-reactive clones were ones that appeared only post-vaccination. Spike mono-reactive clones accounted for 304 of the 307 vaccine-specific clones found in convalescent patients.

Note on this clonotype: Its antigen is unidentified.

The Oncomine TCR Beta short-read assay was what sequenced the DNA obtained from cultured CD4+ T cells. Cultured CD4+ T cells yielded the extracted genomic DNA. Each CDR3 protein is one row after TCRdb ran MiXCR on the PCR reads. This table holds approximately 24,000 distinct CDR3 sequences, less than 50% found once. Germline V gives CDR1 SNHLY, CDR2 FYNNEI. V dropped 6 bases and J dropped 5; count of bases not matched to a gene: 14. CDR3 length: 16 residues. The treatment was: approximately 9-day PBMC culture with coronavirus spike peptide pools or control peptides (ViraFEST assay). Expanded clonotypes were found by TCR sequencing after peptide-pool stimulation (ViraFEST).

The TCR was taken from a human donor who had recovered from COVID-19. The chain uses TRBV2 and TRBJ2-7; 9 nucleotides match TRBD1. The sequenced sample was CD4+ T cells from blood, cultured in vitro. CDR3 nucleotide sequence: TGTGCCAGCAGAGATCGGGGGACAGGGAAATTGGACGAGCAGTACTTC. It is translated as CASRDRGTGKLDEQYF. Using reference TRBV2 and TRBJ2-7 for the parts outside the CDR3, the full variable domain is EPEVTQTPSHQVTQMGQEVILRCVPISNHLYFYWYRQILGQKVEFLVSFYNNEISEKSEIFDDQFSVERPDGSNFTLKIRSTKLEDSAMYFCASRDRGTGKLDEQYFGPGTRLTVT.